Sequencing of this T cell receptor beta chain was carried out in a study of vaccination and CD4 T cells after COVID-19. General study points: Convalescent participants were relatively few, and none had early post-infection timepoints studied.

This clonotype was seen more than once but under ten times. Its antigen remains unknown. Treatment given: approximately nine-day PBMC culture with coronavirus spike peptide pools or control peptides (ViraFEST assay). Spanning March to December 2020, the positive PCR dates came before US Alpha, Beta and Delta variants. At days 3 and 7, half the medium was exchanged for fresh IL-2 medium. Germline V gene sequence: CDR1 KGHSH, CDR2 LQKENI. The CDR3 spans 14 residues. Trimming cost V 10 bases and J 6 bases; bases outside gene matches: 9. Oncomine TCR Beta short-read sequencing was applied to DNA from cultured CD4+ T cells. Investigators isolated genomic DNA from cultured CD4+ T cells. Using its own MiXCR run on the PCR reads, TCRdb lists one record per CDR3 protein. The sample lists roughly 19,000 distinct CDR3 sequences, roughly half occurring once.

The sequence was obtained from a human donor who had recovered from COVID-19. The material was CD4+ T cells from blood, cultured in vitro, obtained after SARS-CoV-2 vaccination. The chain uses TRBV18 and TRBJ1-6; TRBD1 matches 7 bases. As DNA, the CDR3 is TGTGCCACCACAGGGACAGCCCGTAATTCACCCCTCCACTTT. It specifies CATTGTARNSPLHF. Full variable domain (remainder filled in from reference TRBV18 and TRBJ1-6): NAGVMQNPRHLVRRRGQEARLRCSPMKGHSHVYWYRQLPEEGLKFMVYLQKENIIDESGMPKERFSAEFPKEGPSILRIQQVVRGDSAAYFCATTGTARNSPLHFGNGTRLTVT.